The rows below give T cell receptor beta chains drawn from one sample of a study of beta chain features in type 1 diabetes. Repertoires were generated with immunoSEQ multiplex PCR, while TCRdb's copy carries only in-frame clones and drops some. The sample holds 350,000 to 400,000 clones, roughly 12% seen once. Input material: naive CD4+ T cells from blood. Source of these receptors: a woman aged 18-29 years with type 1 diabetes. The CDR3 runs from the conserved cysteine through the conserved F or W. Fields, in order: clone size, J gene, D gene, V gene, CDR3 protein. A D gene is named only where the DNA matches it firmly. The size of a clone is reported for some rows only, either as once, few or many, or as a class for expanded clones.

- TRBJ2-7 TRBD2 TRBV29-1 CSVTSGSREQYF
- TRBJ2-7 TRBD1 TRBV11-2 CASSSTDRVRSAEQYF
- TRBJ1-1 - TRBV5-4 CASSPQGTEAFF
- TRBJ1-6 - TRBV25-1 CASSEGHPPPLHF
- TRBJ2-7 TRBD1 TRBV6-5 CASRLGWTGAYEQYF
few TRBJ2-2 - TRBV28 CASSSPASTGELFF
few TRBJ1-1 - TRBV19 CASTQGGGTEAFF
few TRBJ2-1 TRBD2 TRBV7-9 CASSLRGGLAALLGNEQFF
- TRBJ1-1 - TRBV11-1 CASSLLAQTGTEAFF
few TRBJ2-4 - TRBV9 CASSGTSPGDIQYF